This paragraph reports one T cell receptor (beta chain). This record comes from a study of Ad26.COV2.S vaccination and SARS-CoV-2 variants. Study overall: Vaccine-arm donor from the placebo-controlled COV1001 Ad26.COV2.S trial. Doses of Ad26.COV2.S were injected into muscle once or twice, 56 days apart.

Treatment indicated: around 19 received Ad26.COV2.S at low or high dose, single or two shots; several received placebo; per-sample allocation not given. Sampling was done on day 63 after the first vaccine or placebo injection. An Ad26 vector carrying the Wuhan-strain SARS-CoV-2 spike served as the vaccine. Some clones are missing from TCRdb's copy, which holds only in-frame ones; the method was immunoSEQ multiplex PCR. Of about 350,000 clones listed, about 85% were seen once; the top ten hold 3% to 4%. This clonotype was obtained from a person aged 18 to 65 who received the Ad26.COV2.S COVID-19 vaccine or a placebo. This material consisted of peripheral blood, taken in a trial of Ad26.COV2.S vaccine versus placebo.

The CDR3 sequence: CASSLARTGVSQPQHF. In DNA form, the CDR3 reads TGTGCCAGCAGCTTAGCACGGACAGGTGTAAGTCAGCCCCAGCATTTT. The chain uses TRBV13 and TRBJ1-5; 7 nucleotides match TRBD1. The ends lost 1 base at V and 6 bases at J; junction bases unmatched: 9. The V gene's germline CDR1 is PRHDT and CDR2 FYEKMQ (reference sequence). The CDR3 totals 16 residues.